This TCR beta chain was recovered during a study of blood T cell repertoires in COVID-19 (TCRdb year 2020). In the study overall: The collaborator samples originated in the United States, Italy and Spain and spanned the acute and convalescent phases of COVID-19. The prospective study material was composed of cDNA or gDNA derived from T cells, B-cell-depleted T cells, or PBMCs. The dataset comprised deeply sampled blood TCRbeta repertoires from subjects exposed to, actively infected with, or recovered from COVID-19. The repertoires were made available in a free public database intended to serve as a resource for research on the immune response to SARS-CoV-2. The samples were drawn from the first 160 participants of the ongoing ImmuneRACE study and from 950 to 1,500 subjects provided by 6 global collaborators. A de-identified subject ID, COVID-19 status, age in years and sex were almost always included in the sample metadata. Where HLA class I and class II types were available, the types were taken from metadata supplied by the sample provider, not from assay-based typing. Broad study findings and their caveats: The quantity of clinical and demographic metadata differed by source and by participant and was supplied without curation.

For this clone: This clone's antigen is unknown. No base qualities exist here, and no much larger clone lies one base off it.

The immunoSEQ Assay, a bias-controlled multiplex PCR, was used to amplify TCRbeta CDR3 regions from genomic DNA. The authors' analysis ran thus. The number of nucleated cells in each sample was estimated from the amplification of reference gene primers within the assay. To quantify the absolute abundance of each unique TCRbeta CDR3 rearrangement, sequence reads were collapsed and filtered. Productive Simpson clonality was computed per sample as the square root of Simpson's diversity index over productive rearrangements. In its TCRdb copy, this immuneACCESS table keeps in-frame sequences only and misses some clones. Where compared with another copy, unresolved V genes explain less than half of these, and the others have no known cause. From that table come the V and J calls and clone size; the DNA was used to work out D and trimming. The sample contains about 300,000 clones, less than 85% of them found a single time. The leading ten clones occupy roughly 1.6% of the sample.

At one collaborating source in Seattle, patients were enrolled during active infection and were followed longitudinally through the course of disease. Whole blood was collected in K2EDTA tubes by collaborating institutions according to the institutions' own protocols. Collaborator samples were shipped for TCRbeta analysis as frozen whole blood, isolated PBMCs, or DNA extracted from either sample type. The material sequenced was peripheral blood. The receptor comes from a human donor with COVID-19, enrolled during active disease. The donor label of this sample is uncertain.

At the DNA level, the sequence is TGTGCCAGCAGCTTAGGCGGCAGGGTGGCCAAAAACATTCAGTACTTC. Its translation is CASSLGGRVAKNIQYF. Rearrangement joined TRBV13 to TRBJ2-4; a tentative D match to TRBD1 spans 5 bases. V is clipped by 0 bases and J by 1 base, and the sequence between their germline boundaries is 10 bases long. Taken from cysteine to phenylalanine, the CDR3 has 16 residues. This entry keeps only the CDR3 DNA: 48 bases, framed from base 1. From the germline V gene (reference sequence), CDR1 is PRHDT and CDR2 is FYEKMQ.